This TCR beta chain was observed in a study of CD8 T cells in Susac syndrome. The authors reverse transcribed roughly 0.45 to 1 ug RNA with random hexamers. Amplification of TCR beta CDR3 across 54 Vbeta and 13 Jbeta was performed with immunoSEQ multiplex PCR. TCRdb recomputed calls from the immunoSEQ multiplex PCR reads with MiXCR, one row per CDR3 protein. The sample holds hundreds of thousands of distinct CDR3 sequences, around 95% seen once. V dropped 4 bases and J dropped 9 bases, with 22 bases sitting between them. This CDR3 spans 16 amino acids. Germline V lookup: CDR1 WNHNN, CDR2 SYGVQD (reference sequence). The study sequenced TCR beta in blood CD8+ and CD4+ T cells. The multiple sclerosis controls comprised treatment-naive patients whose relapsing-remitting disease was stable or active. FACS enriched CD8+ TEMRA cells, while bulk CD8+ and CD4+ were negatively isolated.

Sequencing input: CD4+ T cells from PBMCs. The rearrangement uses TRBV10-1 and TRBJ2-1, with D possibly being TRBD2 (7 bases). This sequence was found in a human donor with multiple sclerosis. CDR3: CASSGRGGPYNGEQFF. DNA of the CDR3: TGCGCCAGCAGTGGGAGGGGGGGACCATACAATGGTGAGCAGTTCTTC.